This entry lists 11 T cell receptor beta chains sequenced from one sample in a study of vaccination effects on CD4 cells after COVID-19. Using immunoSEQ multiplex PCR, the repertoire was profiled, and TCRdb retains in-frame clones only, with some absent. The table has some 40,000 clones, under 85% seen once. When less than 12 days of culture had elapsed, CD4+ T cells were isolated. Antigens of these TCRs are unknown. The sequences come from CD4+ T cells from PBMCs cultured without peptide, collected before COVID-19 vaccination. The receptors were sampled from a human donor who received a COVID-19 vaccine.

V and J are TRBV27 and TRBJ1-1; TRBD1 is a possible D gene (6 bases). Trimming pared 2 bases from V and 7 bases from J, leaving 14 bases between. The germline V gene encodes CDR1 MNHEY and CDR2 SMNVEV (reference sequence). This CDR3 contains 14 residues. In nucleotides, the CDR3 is TGTGCCAGCAGTTTAAACCGGGGGCAGGGTGAAGCTTTCTTT. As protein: CASSLNRGQGEAFF.

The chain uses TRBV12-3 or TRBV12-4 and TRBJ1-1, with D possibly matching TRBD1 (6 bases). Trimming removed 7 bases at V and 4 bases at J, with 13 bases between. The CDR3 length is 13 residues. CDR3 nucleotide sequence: TGTGCCAGCACCCGGGGGGGCGGCACTGAAGCTTTCTTT. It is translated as CASTRGGGTEAFF.

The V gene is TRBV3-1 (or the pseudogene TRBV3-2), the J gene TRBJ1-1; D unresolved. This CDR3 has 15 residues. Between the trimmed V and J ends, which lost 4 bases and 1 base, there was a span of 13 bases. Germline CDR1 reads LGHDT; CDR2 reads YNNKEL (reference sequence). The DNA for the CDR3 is TGTGCCAGCAGCCCCCAGACCCTAGGGAACACTGAAGCTTTCTTT. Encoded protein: CASSPQTLGNTEAFF.

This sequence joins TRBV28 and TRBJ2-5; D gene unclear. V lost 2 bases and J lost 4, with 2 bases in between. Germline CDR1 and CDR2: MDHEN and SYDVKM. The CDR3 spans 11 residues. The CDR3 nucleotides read TGTGCCAGCAGTTTAAGAGAGACCCAGTACTTC. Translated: CASSLRETQYF.

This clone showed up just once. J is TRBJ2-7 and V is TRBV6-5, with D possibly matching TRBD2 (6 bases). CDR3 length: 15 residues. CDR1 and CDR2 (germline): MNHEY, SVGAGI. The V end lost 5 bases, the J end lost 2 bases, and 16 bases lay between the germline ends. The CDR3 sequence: CASSNPRDGPYEQYF. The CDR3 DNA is TGTGCCAGCAGTAACCCGCGGGACGGGCCCTACGAGCAGTACTTC.

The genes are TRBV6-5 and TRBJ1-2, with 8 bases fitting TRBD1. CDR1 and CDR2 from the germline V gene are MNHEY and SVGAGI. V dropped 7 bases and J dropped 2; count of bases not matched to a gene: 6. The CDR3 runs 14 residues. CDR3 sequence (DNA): TGTGCCAGCACCTTCGGGACAGGAAACTATGGCTACACCTTC. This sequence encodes CASTFGTGNYGYTF.

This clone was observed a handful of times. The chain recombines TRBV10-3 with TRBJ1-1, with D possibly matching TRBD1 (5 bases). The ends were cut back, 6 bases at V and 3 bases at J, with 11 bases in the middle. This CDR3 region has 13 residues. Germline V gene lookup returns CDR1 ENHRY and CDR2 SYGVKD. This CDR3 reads CAIRRGVDTEAFF. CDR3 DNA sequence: TGTGCCATCAGGAGGGGAGTAGACACTGAAGCTTTCTTT.

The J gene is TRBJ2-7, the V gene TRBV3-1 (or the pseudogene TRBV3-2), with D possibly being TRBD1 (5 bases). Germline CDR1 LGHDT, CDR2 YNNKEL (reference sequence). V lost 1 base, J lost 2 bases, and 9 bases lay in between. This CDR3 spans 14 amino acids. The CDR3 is CASSQVDRPYEQYF. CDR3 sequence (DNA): TGTGCCAGCAGCCAAGTTGACAGACCCTACGAGCAGTACTTC.

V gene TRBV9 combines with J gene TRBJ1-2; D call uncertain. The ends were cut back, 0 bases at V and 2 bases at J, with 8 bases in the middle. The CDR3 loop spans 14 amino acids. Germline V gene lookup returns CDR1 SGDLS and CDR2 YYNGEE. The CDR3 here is CASSVAAGNYGYTF. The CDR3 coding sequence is TGTGCCAGCAGCGTAGCTGCAGGCAACTATGGCTACACCTTC. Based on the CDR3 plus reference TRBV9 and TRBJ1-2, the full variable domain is DSGVTQTPKHLITATGQRVTLRCSPRSGDLSVYWYQQSLDQGLQFLIQYYNGEERAKGNILERFSAQQFPDLHSELNLSSLELGDSALYFCASSVAAGNYGYTFGSGTRLTVV.

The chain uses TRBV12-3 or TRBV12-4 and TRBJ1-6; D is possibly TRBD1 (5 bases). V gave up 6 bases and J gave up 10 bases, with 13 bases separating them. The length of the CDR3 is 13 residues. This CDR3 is CASSQGQTSPLHF. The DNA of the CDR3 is TGTGCCAGCAGCCAAGGACAAACATCACCCCTCCACTTT.

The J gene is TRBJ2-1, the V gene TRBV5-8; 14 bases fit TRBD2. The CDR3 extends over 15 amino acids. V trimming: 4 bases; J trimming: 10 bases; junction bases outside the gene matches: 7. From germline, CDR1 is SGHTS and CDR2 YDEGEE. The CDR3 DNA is TGTGCCAGCAGCACCGGACTAGCGGGAGGAGAAGAGCAGTTCTTC. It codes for CASSTGLAGGEEQFF.